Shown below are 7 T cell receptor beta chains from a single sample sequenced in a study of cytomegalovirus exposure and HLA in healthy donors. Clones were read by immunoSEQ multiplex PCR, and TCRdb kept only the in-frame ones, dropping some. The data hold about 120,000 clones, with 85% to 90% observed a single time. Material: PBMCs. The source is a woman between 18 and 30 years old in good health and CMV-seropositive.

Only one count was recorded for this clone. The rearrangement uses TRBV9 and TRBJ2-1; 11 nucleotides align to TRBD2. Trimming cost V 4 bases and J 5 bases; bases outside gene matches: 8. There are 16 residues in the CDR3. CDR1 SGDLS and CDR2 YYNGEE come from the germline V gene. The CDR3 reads CASSQPGLAANNEQFF. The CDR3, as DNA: TGTGCCAGCAGCCAGCCGGGACTAGCGGCTAACAATGAGCAGTTCTTC.

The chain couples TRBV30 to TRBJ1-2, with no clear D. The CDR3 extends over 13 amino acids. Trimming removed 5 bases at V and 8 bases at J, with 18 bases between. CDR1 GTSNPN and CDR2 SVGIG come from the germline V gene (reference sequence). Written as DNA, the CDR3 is TGTGCCTGGGGCCCGACCCCAGCCAGGGGCTACACCTTC. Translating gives CAWGPTPARGYTF.

The CDR3 DNA sequence: TGCGCCAGCAGCCAAGGACCATCGACAGGAACGGGCAATGAGCAGTTCTTC. Translation gives CASSQGPSTGTGNEQFF. J is TRBJ2-1 and V is TRBV4-3, with a possible D match to TRBD1 (6 bases). The CDR3 spans 17 residues. Germline-derived CDR1 and CDR2 are LGHNA and YSLEER. The V gene lost 1 base and the J gene lost 6 bases, with 19 bases spanning the gap.

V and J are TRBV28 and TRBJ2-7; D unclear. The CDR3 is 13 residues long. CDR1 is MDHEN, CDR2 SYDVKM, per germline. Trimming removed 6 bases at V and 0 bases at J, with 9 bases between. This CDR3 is CASSGFSSYEQYF. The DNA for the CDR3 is TGTGCCAGCAGCGGGTTCAGCTCCTACGAGCAGTACTTC.

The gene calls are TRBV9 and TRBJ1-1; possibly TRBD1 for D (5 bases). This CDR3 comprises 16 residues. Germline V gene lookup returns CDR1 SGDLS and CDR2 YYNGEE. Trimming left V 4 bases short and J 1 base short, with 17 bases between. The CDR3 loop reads CASSPRGGGTNTEAFF. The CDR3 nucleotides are TGTGCCAGCAGCCCCCGGGGGGGTGGGACGAACACTGAAGCTTTCTTT. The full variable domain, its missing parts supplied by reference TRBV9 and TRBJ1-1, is DSGVTQTPKHLITATGQRVTLRCSPRSGDLSVYWYQQSLDQGLQFLIQYYNGEERAKGNILERFSAQQFPDLHSELNLSSLELGDSALYFCASSPRGGGTNTEAFFGQGTRLTVV.

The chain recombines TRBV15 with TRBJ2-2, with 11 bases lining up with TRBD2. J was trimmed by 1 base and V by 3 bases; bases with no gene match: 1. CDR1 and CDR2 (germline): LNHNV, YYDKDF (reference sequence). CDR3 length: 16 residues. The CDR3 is CATSSGLAGNTGELFF. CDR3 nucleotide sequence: TGTGCCACCAGCAGCGGACTAGCGGGGAACACCGGGGAGCTGTTTTTT.

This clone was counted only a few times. CDR3 nucleotides: TGTGCCAGCAGCACACTGGGAGGGGCCGTTAACTATGGCTACACCTTC. Its protein product is CASSTLGGAVNYGYTF. The chain links TRBV7-9 to TRBJ1-2; D may be TRBD1 (5 bases). CDR3 length: 16 residues. Trimming removed 5 bases from V and 1 base from J, with 17 bases in between. Germline CDR1 is SEHNR and CDR2 is FQNEAQ (reference sequence).